The 23 T cell receptor beta chains presented below share a single source sample, sequenced in a study of cytomegalovirus exposure and HLA in healthy donors. The PCR contained 60 Vbeta and 13 Jbeta primers. Libraries were prepared by immunoSEQ multiplex PCR; TCRdb keeps only in-frame clonotypes and omits some of them. This table has tens of thousands of clones, 70% to 80% appearing once. Material: PBMCs. The origin of the receptors is a man aged 30 to 45 in good health and CMV-seronegative.

The chain combines TRBV5-1 with TRBJ1-2, with TRBD1 matching 7 bases. Germline-derived CDR1 and CDR2 are SGHRS and YFSETQ. V was clipped by 4 bases and J by 3 bases; unmatched bases: 12. The CDR3 is 16 residues long. CDR3 sequence: CASSPGTAATDYGYTF. The CDR3 region has the DNA TGCGCCAGCAGCCCAGGGACAGCAGCCACCGACTATGGCTACACCTTC.

This rearrangement joins TRBV10-1 to TRBJ2-1; 14 bases line up with TRBD2. J was trimmed by 5 bases and V by 5 bases; bases with no gene match: 14. CDR1 is WNHNN, CDR2 SYGVQD, per germline (reference sequence). This CDR3 is 19 amino acids long. This CDR3 is CASSSAGLAGAERNNEQFF. In DNA, the CDR3 is TGCGCCAGCAGTTCGGCGGGACTAGCGGGAGCGGAGAGGAACAATGAGCAGTTCTTC.

The gene calls are TRBV2 and TRBJ2-5; TRBD2 aligns across 7 bases. Per germline, CDR1 SNHLY and CDR2 FYNNEI. CDR3 length equals 13 residues. Trimming removed 4 bases from V and 5 bases from J; junction bases left unmatched: 4. As DNA, the CDR3 is TGTGCCAGCAGTGGGGAGGGATGGGAGACCCAGTACTTC. Protein: CASSGEGWETQYF.

The J gene is TRBJ2-7, the V gene TRBV6-5; 12 positions match TRBD2. The length of the CDR3 is 14 residues. Per germline, CDR1 MNHEY and CDR2 SVGAGI. V trimming: 4 bases; J trimming: 7 bases; junction bases outside the gene matches: 5. The CDR3 nucleotides read TGTGCCAGCAGTTTGACTAGCGGGAGATGGGAGCAGTACTTC. It encodes CASSLTSGRWEQYF.

This clone has only a few counts. The CDR3 DNA is TGTGCCAGCAGTTCTCCCTCTGGAAACACCATATATTTT. This encodes CASSSPSGNTIYF. The chain is built from TRBV6-1 and TRBJ1-3; D remains ambiguous. Per the germline V gene, CDR1 is MNHNS and CDR2 is SASEGT. Between the trimmed V and J ends, which lost 5 bases and 0 bases, there was a span of 5 bases. The CDR3 extends over 13 amino acids.

This chain links TRBV7-9 with TRBJ1-2; 7 nucleotides match TRBD1. The J segment lost 2 bases and the V segment lost 7 bases, leaving 13 bases of the junction unmatched. The CDR3 has 16 residues. Germline CDR1 SEHNR, CDR2 FQNEAQ (reference sequence). The CDR3 DNA sequence: TGTGCCAGCACCGATGAATTACAGGGGAGGAACTATGGCTACACCTTC. Translating gives CASTDELQGRNYGYTF.

V usage is TRBV19 and J usage is TRBJ2-7; tentatively, D is TRBD2 (6 bases). Germline V gives CDR1 LNHDA, CDR2 SQIVND (reference sequence). V lost 3 bases and J 3 bases, leaving 12 bases between the germline ends. The CDR3 loop spans 14 amino acids. This CDR3 reads CASSIGLAIYEQYF. The CDR3 region has the DNA TGTGCCAGTAGTATTGGTCTAGCGATCTACGAGCAGTACTTC.

The chain carries TRBV29-1 and TRBJ2-2; 13 bases are shared with TRBD2. The CDR3 covers 13 residues. The J segment lost 7 bases and the V segment lost 7 bases, leaving 3 bases of the junction unmatched. Germline lookup yields CDR1 SQVTM and CDR2 ANQGSEA. In DNA form, the CDR3 reads TGCAGCGGGGGACTAGCGGGGATCGGGGAGCTGTTTTTT. Translating it yields CSGGLAGIGELFF.

This clone was seen a single time. The chain employs TRBV5-1 and TRBJ2-5, with TRBD2 as a possible D gene (6 bases). V lost 3 bases and J lost 3, with 15 bases in between. The CDR3 is 15 residues long. CDR1 is SGHRS, CDR2 YFSETQ, per germline. The CDR3 sequence is CASSSRDSAKETQYF. The CDR3, as DNA: TGCGCCAGCAGCTCCCGGGACTCGGCAAAAGAGACCCAGTACTTC.

The V call is TRBV6-5, the J call TRBJ1-3; 7 bases match TRBD1. CDR1 and CDR2 from the germline V gene are MNHEY and SVGAGI. V lost 2 bases, J lost 1 base, and 5 bases stayed unmatched. The CDR3 length is 16 residues. The CDR3 loop reads CASSYVPGGSGNTIYF. DNA of the CDR3: TGTGCCAGCAGTTACGTTCCAGGGGGGTCTGGAAACACCATATATTTT.

The V call is TRBV4-2, the J call TRBJ2-7; no clear D gene. CDR1 and CDR2 from the germline V gene are LGHNA and YNFKEQ. The V gene lost 1 base and the J gene lost 4 bases, with 11 bases spanning the gap. The CDR3 loop spans 14 amino acids. CDR3 loop: CASSQVAVGYEQYF. For the CDR3, the DNA is TGTGCCAGCAGCCAAGTGGCAGTCGGGTACGAGCAGTACTTC.

This clone appeared a few times. The chain employs TRBV30 and TRBJ1-4; D remains unclear. This CDR3 region has 12 residues. CDR1 GTSNPN and CDR2 SVGIG come from the germline V gene (reference sequence). With 1 base removed from V and 7 bases from J, the gap between germline ends came to 7 bases. CDR3 sequence reads: CAWSGQFEKLFF. As DNA, the CDR3 is TGTGCCTGGAGTGGGCAGTTTGAAAAACTGTTTTTT.

The rearrangement uses TRBV18 and TRBJ1-1; TRBD1 matches at 10 bases. CDR3 size: 14 residues. The V gene's germline CDR1 is KGHSH and CDR2 LQKENI. Trimming cost V 7 bases and J 6 bases; bases outside gene matches: 8. CDR3 region: CASCLGQGTAEAFF. DNA for the CDR3: TGTGCCAGCTGCCTGGGACAGGGGACTGCTGAAGCTTTCTTT.

This clone was counted a few times. The chain joins TRBV7-8 to TRBJ2-7; D may be TRBD1 (6 bases). This CDR3 contains 15 residues. Germline-derived CDR1 and CDR2 are SGHVS and FQNEAQ. Trimming cost V 1 base and J 6 bases, with 16 bases left between them. CDR3 DNA: TGTGCCAGCAGCTTAGTCAGGGGTCCCCTCCTCGAGCAGTACTTC. It specifies CASSLVRGPLLEQYF.

The chain has TRBV6-1 and TRBJ1-2; 7 nucleotides align to TRBD1. J lost 4 bases, V lost 7 bases, and 12 bases had no gene match. The CDR3 runs to 15 residues. Germline CDR1 is MNHNS and CDR2 is SASEGT. The CDR3 DNA reads as TGTGCCAGCATATCCGGGACAGCACAACTCTATGGCTACACCTTC. Its protein is CASISGTAQLYGYTF.

The genes are TRBV13 and TRBJ2-7, with a weak D call TRBD2 (5 bases). CDR1 is PRHDT and CDR2 is FYEKMQ in the germline V gene (reference sequence). This CDR3 spans 14 amino acids. The V end was cut by 5 bases, the J end by 6 bases, with 17 bases between. DNA for the CDR3: TGTGCCAGCAGCACGCGTGCGAGGGTTCGCGAGCAGTACTTC. Translation: CASSTRARVREQYF.

The chain carries TRBV30 and TRBJ2-7, with TRBD1 matching over 7 bases. The CDR3 totals 14 residues. J gave up 2 bases and V 4 bases, and 8 bases lay outside the gene matches. Germline values: CDR1 GTSNPN, CDR2 SVGIG (reference sequence). As DNA, the CDR3 is TGTGCCTGGACCGTCGGGCAGGGGGCCTACGAGCAGTACTTC. Its protein product is CAWTVGQGAYEQYF.

The V and J genes are TRBV10-3 and TRBJ1-3; 8 nucleotides match TRBD1. In germline, CDR1 is ENHRY, CDR2 SYGVKD. The CDR3 runs to 16 residues. After removal of 11 bases from V and 2 bases from J, the junction contained 14 bases not matched to a gene. The CDR3 protein is CAAHSGQGMTGNTIYF. The CDR3 region has the DNA TGTGCCGCCCATTCCGGACAGGGAATGACTGGAAACACCATATATTTT.

This chain joins TRBV6-1 and TRBJ1-1; D is possibly TRBD1 (6 bases). The CDR3 is 14 amino acids. Germline CDR1 MNHNS, CDR2 SASEGT. The V and J ends lost 5 bases and 2 bases respectively, with 12 bases between them. The CDR3 reads CASSRDTGNTEAFF. CDR3 coding DNA: TGTGCCAGCAGTCGGGACACTGGTAACACTGAAGCTTTCTTT.

This clone has just a few counts. The V gene is TRBV7-9, the J gene TRBJ1-5, with D possibly matching TRBD1 (5 bases). Germline loops: CDR1 SEHNR, CDR2 FQNEAQ (reference sequence). Trimming removed 1 base from V and 1 base from J, with 17 bases in between. The CDR3 extends over 18 amino acids. This CDR3 is CASSLGGTPTGSNQPQHF. CDR3 DNA sequence: TGTGCCAGCAGCTTAGGAGGGACTCCAACGGGGAGCAATCAGCCCCAGCATTTT. Drawing the rest from reference TRBV7-9 and TRBJ1-5, the complete variable domain is DTGVSQNPRHKITKRGQNVTFRCDPISEHNRLYWYRQTLGQGPEFLTYFQNEAQLEKSRLLSDRFSAERPKGSFSTLEIQRTEQGDSAMYLCASSLGGTPTGSNQPQHFGDGTRLSIL.

This clone was picked up one time. The chain is built from TRBV5-1 and TRBJ2-2, with a weak D call TRBD2 (5 bases). This CDR3 is built from 15 residues. Germline V gene lookup returns CDR1 SGHRS and CDR2 YFSETQ. Trimming removed 4 bases from V and 4 bases from J, with 14 bases in between. CDR3 protein: CASSRKVGLTGELFF. DNA for the CDR3: TGCGCCAGCAGCAGGAAAGTTGGACTCACCGGGGAGCTGTTTTTT.

The chain joins TRBV10-1 to TRBJ1-5, with D perhaps TRBD1 (6 bases). V was pared by 5 bases and J by 6 bases, with 11 bases between. Germline values: CDR1 WNHNN, CDR2 SYGVQD (reference sequence). This CDR3 region has 13 residues. CDR3 in amino acids: CASSTGTSQPQHF. The CDR3 nucleotides read TGCGCCAGCAGTACCGGGACATCTCAGCCCCAGCATTTT.

V gene TRBV15 combines with J gene TRBJ1-5, with TRBD1 as a possible D gene (5 bases). V was clipped by 1 base and J by 2 bases, with 12 bases between them. Looked up from germline, CDR1 is LNHNV and CDR2 is YYDKDF (reference sequence). CDR3 size: 16 residues. CDR3 coding DNA: TGTGCCACCAGCAGAGTGGGTGGGGCGCGCAATCAGCCCCAGCATTTT. Residues: CATSRVGGARNQPQHF. The full variable domain, completed using reference TRBV15 and TRBJ1-5, is DAMVIQNPRYQVTQFGKPVTLSCSQTLNHNVMYWYQQKSSQAPKLLFHYYDKDFNNEADTPDNFQSRRPNTSFCFLDIRSPGLGDTAMYLCATSRVGGARNQPQHFGDGTRLSIL.